A selection of T cell receptor beta chains follows, all from one sample in a study of OX40 agonist ivuxolimab in advanced cancers. Sequencing was performed with immunoSEQ multiplex PCR; in TCRdb, only in-frame clones are kept and a portion is missing. The data show under 15,000 clones, with 75% to 85% seen just once and under 50% held by the top ten. Here the sequenced sample was CD4+ or CD8+ T cells sorted from blood, taken in a trial of the OX40 agonist ivuxolimab. The receptors were sampled from an adult with an advanced solid tumor such as melanoma, head and neck, liver or kidney cancer. The CDR3 runs from the conserved cysteine through the conserved F or W.

>TRBJ2-3|TRBV7-9
CASRWGEDTQYF
>TRBJ2-7|TRBV6-8
CASRAQGRGYEQYF
>TRBJ2-2|TRBV11-2
CASTLRGGAYTGELFF
>TRBJ1-4|TRBV7-8
CASRPGQAATNEKLFF
>TRBJ1-4|TRBV7-9
CASSLITEGPPKLFF
>TRBJ2-3|TRBV30
CAWSEGRISTDTQYF
>TRBJ2-3|TRBV5-1
CASSLEASGSTSTDTQYF
>TRBJ1-2|TRBV5-5
CASSSLMAEANYGYTF
>TRBJ1-3|TRBV4-1
CASSRDRFSGNTIYF
>TRBJ2-7|TRBV6-1
CASSNYEQYF
>TRBJ1-1|TRBV19
CASATATNTEAFF
>TRBJ2-7|TRBV11-1
CASSLGVAYEQYF
>TRBJ1-1|TRBV28
CASSLQTGDTEAFF
>TRBJ2-7|TRBV5-4
CASSLEPGAEQYF
>TRBJ2-7|TRBV7-2
CASSSFSLAGDAYEQYF
>TRBJ2-7|TRBV7-9
CASSRAYEQYF
>TRBJ2-4|TRBV27
CASSFSPASPIQYF
>TRBJ1-1|TRBV11-2
CASSLGQGNTEAFF
>TRBJ1-2|TRBV5-8
CASSSGQNYGYTF
>TRBJ2-7|TRBV7-8
CASSLGGALYEQYF
>TRBJ2-6|TRBV4-3
CASKSAGANVLTF
>TRBJ1-5|TRBV27
CASSPGAENQPQHF
>TRBJ2-1|TRBV19
CASSISGTYNEQFF
>TRBJ2-2|TRBV30
CAWRVGGGAGELFF
>TRBJ1-4|TRBV5-6
CASSLVADEKLFF
>TRBJ2-7|TRBV28
CASSYAGYEQYF
>TRBJ1-1|TRBV30
CACSGGSEAFF
>TRBJ2-2|TRBV28
CASSHIPATTGFYTGELFF
>TRBJ2-1|TRBV11-3
CASSLGGQYNEQFF
>TRBJ2-7|TRBV28
CASSLHGYEQYF
>TRBJ2-3|TRBV27
CASSLAGVIDTQYF
>TRBJ2-7|TRBV27
CASSSRTGEGYEQYF
>TRBJ2-7|TRBV7-4
CASSSTLNGAYEQYF
>TRBJ2-1|TRBV28
CASSWTSGSYEQFF
>TRBJ2-3|TRBV28
CASSLAGTDTQYF
>TRBJ1-2|TRBV5-6
CASSQGVGYGYTF
>TRBJ2-1|TRBV14
CASSQAGGYNEQFF
>TRBJ1-1|TRBV4-3
CASSQGAGTENTEAFF
>TRBJ2-1|TRBV11-1
CASSFETSGRDEQFF
>TRBJ2-2|TRBV7-8
CASSSPPGELFF
>TRBJ2-1|TRBV7-9
CASSFRIEARINEQFF
>TRBJ1-1|TRBV14
CASSHRTGRGTEAFF
>TRBJ1-5|TRBV28
CASSQGFQPQHF
>TRBJ1-1|TRBV11-3
CASSKTTGGWDTEAFF
>TRBJ2-1|TRBV28
CASSFRNEREQFF